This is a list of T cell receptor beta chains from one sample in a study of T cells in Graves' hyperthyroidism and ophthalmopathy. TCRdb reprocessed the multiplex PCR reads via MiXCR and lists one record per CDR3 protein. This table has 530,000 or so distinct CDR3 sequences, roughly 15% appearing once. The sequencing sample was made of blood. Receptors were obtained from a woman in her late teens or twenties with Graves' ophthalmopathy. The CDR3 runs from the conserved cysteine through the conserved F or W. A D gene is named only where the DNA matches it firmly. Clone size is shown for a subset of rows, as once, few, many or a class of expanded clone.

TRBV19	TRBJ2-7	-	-	TGTGCCAGTAGTATAACGGGCCGGGCCCCCTACGAGCAGTACTTC	CASSITGRAPYEQYF
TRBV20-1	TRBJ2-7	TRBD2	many	TGCAGTGCTGACTTTAGCGGGAGGACGGGGTACGAGCAGTACTTC	CSADFSGRTGYEQYF
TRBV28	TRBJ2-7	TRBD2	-	TGTGCCAGCACCTCCCCCGGGGGGGATTCCTACGAGCAGTACTTC	CASTSPGGDSYEQYF
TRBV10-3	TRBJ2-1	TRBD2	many	TGTGCCATCAGTGATCCGACTAGCGGGAGCCCCCTGGGCAATGAGCAGTTCTTC	CAISDPTSGSPLGNEQFF
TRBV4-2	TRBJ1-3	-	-	TGTGCCAGCAGCCAAGGGGGAGGAGCCGGAAACACCATATATTTT	CASSQGGGAGNTIYF
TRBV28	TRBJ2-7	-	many	TGTGCCAGCAGCTTCGTTGCCGGGACGTATGTATCCTACGAGCAGTACTTC	CASSFVAGTYVSYEQYF
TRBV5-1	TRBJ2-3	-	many	TGCGCCAGCAGCGAGGAGGGTCCAGATACGCAGTATTTT	CASSEEGPDTQYF
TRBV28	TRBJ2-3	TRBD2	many	TGTGCCACCTGGGAGCGGGGGCCCTTTGCAGATACGCAGTATTTT	CATWERGPFADTQYF
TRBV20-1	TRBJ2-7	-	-	TGCAGTGCTAGAGCCCCACAGGGATACGAGCAGTACTTC	CSARAPQGYEQYF
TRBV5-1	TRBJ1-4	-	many	TGCGCCAGCAGCTTGGCCGGGGAACCCGGAGAAAAACTGTTTTTT	CASSLAGEPGEKLFF
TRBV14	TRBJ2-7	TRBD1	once	TGTGCCAGCAGCCTCAGACAGGGAAAGGGGTCCTACGAGCAGTACTTC	CASSLRQGKGSYEQYF
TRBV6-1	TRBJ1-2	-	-	TGTGCCAGCAGTCCCCCGGGGAGTAAAAGTGGCTACACCTTC	CASSPPGSKSGYTF
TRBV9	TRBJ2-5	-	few	TGTGCCAGCAGCGCCGAACTAGGCTATGCGGAGACCCAGTACTTC	CASSAELGYAETQYF
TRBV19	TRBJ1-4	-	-	TGTGCCAGTAGTATAGTGGGGGGCCGTTCAACTAATGAAAAACTGTTTTTT	CASSIVGGRSTNEKLFF
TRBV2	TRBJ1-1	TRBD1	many	TGTGCCAGCACTCGGACAGGGGGCGCGAGGGGAACTGAAGCTTTCTTT	CASTRTGGARGTEAFF
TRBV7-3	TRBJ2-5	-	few	TGTGCCAGCAGCACTCACCAAGAGACCCAGTACTTC	CASSTHQETQYF
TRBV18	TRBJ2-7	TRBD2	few	TGTGCCAGCTCCCCTTGGAGTAGCGGGAGCTACGAGCAGTACTTC	CASSPWSSGSYEQYF
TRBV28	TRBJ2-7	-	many	TGTGCCAGCACACCTCCCAAAGGGGGGTACGAGCAGTACTTC	CASTPPKGGYEQYF
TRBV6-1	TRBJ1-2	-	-	TGTGCCGGCAGTGACGGGGCCCGAGCTCCCTATGGCTACACCTTC	CAGSDGARAPYGYTF
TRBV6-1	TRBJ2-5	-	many	TGTGCCAGCCGTAGGGTGGATAGCCCTGAGACCCAGTACTTC	CASRRVDSPETQYF
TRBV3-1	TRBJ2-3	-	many	TGTGCCAGCAGCCAATTAGCGTCACGAGATACGCAGTATTTT	CASSQLASRDTQYF
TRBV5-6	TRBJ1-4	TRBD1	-	TGTGCCAGCGGTAGACAGGGGAGGTATGGTGAAAAACTGTTTTTT	CASGRQGRYGEKLFF
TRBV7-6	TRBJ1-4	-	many	TGTGCCAGCAGCTTAAATCCAGCGGCAACTAATGAAAAACTGTTTTTT	CASSLNPAATNEKLFF
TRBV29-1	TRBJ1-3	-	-	TGCAGCGTTGAACTGGGCTCTGGAAACACCATATATTTT	CSVELGSGNTIYF
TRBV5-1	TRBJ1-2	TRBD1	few	TGCGCCAGCAGCACAGGGGCCGCCTATGCTAAACATGGCTACACCTTC	CASSTGAAYAKHGYTF
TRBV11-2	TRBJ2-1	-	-	TGTGCCAGCAGCTTAGATATTAGGACCAATGAGCAGTTCTTC	CASSLDIRTNEQFF